The present T cell receptor beta chain was sequenced within a study of T-cell memory formation after mild COVID-19. This CDR3 contains 17 residues. Trimming cost V 4 bases and J 3 bases; bases outside gene matches: 10. The germline gives CDR1 SGHDN, CDR2 FVKESK. TCRdb ran MiXCR on the 5' RACE reads and lists one entry per CDR3 protein. The table lists just over 350,000 distinct CDR3 sequences, 14% of them singletons, with around a fifth in the top ten. The receptor was isolated from a man between 18 and 29 years old who had mild COVID-19 (a few samples of this study predate the infection). Cell type and time point are not known. Sequencing was performed on PBMCs or a T cell subset sorted from them (not recorded which). The chain links TRBV14 to TRBJ2-1, with 9 positions matching TRBD1. Written as DNA, the CDR3 is TGTGCCAGCAGCCCCCCCTTACAGGGGGCAGGCTACAATGAGCAGTTCTTC. Amino acid sequence: CASSPPLQGAGYNEQFF.